The next 3 T cell receptor beta chains were all read from a single sample in a study of cytomegalovirus exposure and HLA in healthy donors. Use of 60 Vbeta and 13 Jbeta primers characterized the PCR. Repertoires were generated with immunoSEQ multiplex PCR, while TCRdb's copy carries only in-frame clones and drops some. This table holds roughly 39,000 clones. What was sequenced was PBMCs. Every receptor here comes from a man in his thirties or forties in good health and CMV-seronegative.

The chain joins TRBV19 to TRBJ2-7; maybe TRBD2 (6 bases). Germline CDR1 is LNHDA and CDR2 is SQIVND (reference sequence). The CDR3 contains 14 residues. V dropped 5 bases and J dropped 0 bases, with 11 bases sitting between them. The DNA for the CDR3 is TGTGCCAGTAGTCCCTACGGGAGCTCCTACGAGCAGTACTTC. This codes for CASSPYGSSYEQYF. The full variable domain, with the rest looked up from reference TRBV19 and TRBJ2-7, is DGGITQSPKYLFRKEGQNVTLSCEQNLNHDAMYWYRQDPGQGLRLIYYSQIVNDFQKGDIAEGYSVSREKKESFPLTVTSAQKNPTAFYLCASSPYGSSYEQYFGPGTRLTVT.

The CDR3, as DNA: TGCGCCAGCAGCTACAGGGGTGGGAACACTGAAGCTTTCTTT. This gives the protein CASSYRGGNTEAFF. The chain joins TRBV5-1 to TRBJ1-1, with 7 bases matching TRBD1. V lost 3 bases and J lost 1; bases outside the gene matches: 3. This CDR3 is built from 14 residues. Germline-derived CDR1 and CDR2 are SGHRS and YFSETQ.

The chain uses TRBV9 and TRBJ1-5, with D possibly being TRBD1 (6 bases). Germline V CDR1 and CDR2: SGDLS, YYNGEE. This CDR3 is built from 14 residues. Trimming removed 2 bases at V and 7 bases at J, with 13 bases between. CDR3 sequence reads: CASSVDSLGQPQHF. In DNA form, the CDR3 reads TGTGCCAGCAGCGTGGACAGCCTTGGGCAGCCCCAGCATTTT.